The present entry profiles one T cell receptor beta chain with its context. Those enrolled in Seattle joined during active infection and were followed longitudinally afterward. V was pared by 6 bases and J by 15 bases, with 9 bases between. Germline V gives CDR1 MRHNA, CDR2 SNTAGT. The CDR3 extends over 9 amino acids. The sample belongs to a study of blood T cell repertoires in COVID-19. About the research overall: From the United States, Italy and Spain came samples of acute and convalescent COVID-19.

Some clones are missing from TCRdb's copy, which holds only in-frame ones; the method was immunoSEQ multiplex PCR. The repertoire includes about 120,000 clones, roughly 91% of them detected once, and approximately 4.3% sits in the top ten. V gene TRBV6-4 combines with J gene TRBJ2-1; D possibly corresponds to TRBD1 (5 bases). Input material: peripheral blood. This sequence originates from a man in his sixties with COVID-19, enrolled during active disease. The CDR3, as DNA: TGTGCCAGCAGCCAGGGTTCGTTCTTC. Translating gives CASSQGSFF.